The 17 T cell receptor beta chains reported below all come from one sample, sequenced in a study of beta chain features in type 1 diabetes. Study findings and constraints: Shorter TCRB CDR3s, moderately but significantly so, marked every one of the four CD4+ subsets in Type 1 diabetes patients.

Expressed TCRB transcripts were sequenced, since all the RNA that had been isolated was reverse transcribed. Repertoires were generated with immunoSEQ multiplex PCR, while TCRdb's copy carries only in-frame clones and drops some. The data contain 550,000 to 850,000 clones, around 15% of them singletons. These TCRs' antigens remain unknown. The source material was naive CD4+ T cells from blood. The receptors originated from a man aged 18-30 years with type 1 diabetes.

The gene calls are TRBV6-5 and TRBJ2-5; TRBD2 matches at 9 bases. The trim removed 7 bases at V and 4 bases at J, leaving 10 bases unmatched. The CDR3 length is 15 residues. Germline assignment: CDR1 MNHEY and CDR2 SVGAGI. The CDR3 is CASNSGGAGGETQYF. CDR3 DNA sequence: TGTGCCAGCAATAGCGGGGGAGCCGGAGGAGAGACCCAGTACTTC.

Only a few counts were recorded for this clone. The chain combines TRBV30 with TRBJ2-7; D remains ambiguous. This CDR3 is built from 11 residues. CDR1 is GTSNPN, CDR2 SVGIG, per germline (reference sequence). V was clipped by 2 bases and J by 2 bases, with 4 bases between them. The CDR3 sequence: CAWSPAYEQYF. The CDR3, as DNA: TGTGCCTGGAGTCCGGCCTACGAGCAGTACTTC.

The V gene is TRBV2, the J gene TRBJ2-7, with 8 bases matching TRBD2. In germline, CDR1 is SNHLY, CDR2 FYNNEI. V shed 10 bases, J shed 2 bases, and the junction held 13 bases outside the gene matches. This CDR3 region has 15 residues. CDR3 protein: CATRGGGAGAYEQYF. The CDR3, as DNA: TGTGCCACACGTGGGGGCGGAGCGGGGGCCTACGAGCAGTACTTC.

This clone was counted a single time. Other DNA sequences from this sample encode an identical CDR3 as well. The chain joins TRBV6-5 to TRBJ1-1; possible D gene TRBD1, 5 bases. Trimming took off 2 bases at V and 1 base at J, with 8 bases between the two ends. This CDR3 has 14 amino acids. CDR1 is MNHEY, CDR2 SVGAGI, per germline. CDR3 DNA: TGTGCCAGCAGTTACCGAACAGGGAACACTGAAGCTTTCTTT. Its protein product is CASSYRTGNTEAFF.

In its sample, this clone was seen a few times. The gene calls are TRBV6-1 and TRBJ2-3; D is ambiguous. CDR3 length: 15 amino acids. Trimming pared 7 bases from V and 0 bases from J, leaving 14 bases between. Germline CDR1 is MNHNS and CDR2 is SASEGT. CDR3 DNA sequence: TGTGCCAGCAACACCGTCGCTACTAGCACAGATACGCAGTATTTT. Protein: CASNTVATSTDTQYF.

V and J are TRBV30 and TRBJ2-5; TRBD2 is a possible D gene (5 bases). The germline V and J ends were trimmed by 1 base and 5 bases, with 11 bases remaining between them. This CDR3 is 13 amino acids long. CDR1 is GTSNPN, CDR2 SVGIG, per germline (reference sequence). CDR3 DNA: TGTGCCTGGAGTGCCGCGGGTGTGGAGACCCAGTACTTC. It codes for CAWSAAGVETQYF.

This clone came up a few times. The CDR3 nucleotides read TGCGCCAGCGCCCTCGGGAGCAATCAGCCCCAGCATTTT. This gives the protein CASALGSNQPQHF. This chain uses TRBV5-1 with TRBJ1-5; no reliable D call. The V and J ends lost 7 bases and 1 base respectively, with 9 bases between them. CDR1 is SGHRS and CDR2 is YFSETQ in the germline V gene. The CDR3 is 13 amino acids.

In its sample, this clone was seen a few times. The sample has other DNA sequences that encode this CDR3 too. J is TRBJ1-1 and V is TRBV7-9; D is possibly TRBD1 (5 bases). V was cut by 1 base and J by 5 bases, with 8 bases left in between. Germline-derived CDR1 and CDR2 are SEHNR and FQNEAQ (reference sequence). This CDR3 is 13 amino acids long. CDR3 sequence reads: CASSLVEGTEAFF. CDR3 in DNA: TGTGCCAGCAGCTTAGTCGAGGGGACTGAAGCTTTCTTT.

This clone was counted between two and nine times. The rearrangement links TRBV28 to TRBJ1-2; D uncertain. V dropped 8 bases and J dropped 0 bases, with 10 bases sitting between them. There are 13 residues in the CDR3. Germline loops: CDR1 MDHEN, CDR2 SYDVKM. Here the CDR3 DNA reads TGTGCCAGCTGCCGGCCTCCTAACTATGGCTACACCTTC. It yields the protein CASCRPPNYGYTF.

This clone turned up a few times. The gene calls are TRBV6-6 and TRBJ1-5; 7 positions match TRBD1. Germline V gene sequence: CDR1 MNHNY, CDR2 SVGAGI (reference sequence). The CDR3 loop spans 14 amino acids. Germline trimming cut 6 bases from V and 6 bases from J; bases unmatched to any gene: 8. The CDR3 DNA is TGTGCCAGCAGCGAGGAGGGGGCGGGTCAGCCCCAGCATTTT. Its translation: CASSEEGAGQPQHF.

The V and J genes are TRBV7-9 and TRBJ2-7; either TRBD1 or TRBD2 may fit D (5 bases each). Germline V gives CDR1 SEHNR, CDR2 FQNEAQ (reference sequence). V shed 5 bases and J shed 0 bases, with 17 bases lying between them. The CDR3 contains 16 residues. The DNA for the CDR3 is TGTGCCAGCAGCGAATGGGACCTACCGAGCTCCTACGAGCAGTACTTC. This gives the protein CASSEWDLPSSYEQYF.

This clone has only a few counts. V usage is TRBV7-9 and J usage is TRBJ1-1; D is uncertain. Germline CDR1 is SEHNR and CDR2 is FQNEAQ (reference sequence). The CDR3 contains 13 residues. V lost 4 bases and J 3 bases, leaving 9 bases between the germline ends. The CDR3 nucleotides read TGTGCCAGCAGCTATACCGAGGACACTGAAGCTTTCTTT. Translation gives CASSYTEDTEAFF.

With respect to this clone: Different DNA sequences within this sample yield the same CDR3. This chain joins TRBV30 and TRBJ1-1, with D perhaps matching TRBD1 (6 bases). V lost 3 bases and J 1 base, leaving 9 bases between the germline ends. Germline V lookup: CDR1 GTSNPN, CDR2 SVGIG (reference sequence). The CDR3 loop spans 13 amino acids. This CDR3 reads CAWRIGGNTEAFF. CDR3 DNA sequence: TGTGCCTGGAGGATAGGGGGGAACACTGAAGCTTTCTTT.

This clone was detected only a few times. The J gene is TRBJ1-1, the V gene TRBV6-6; D is uncertain. Germline CDR1 is MNHNY and CDR2 is SVGAGI (reference sequence). V lost 5 bases, J lost 1 base, and 14 bases lay in between. CDR3 length: 15 residues. The CDR3 DNA follows: TGTGCCAGCAGTCCTGGAGGCGCAGGGAACACTGAAGCTTTCTTT. Residues: CASSPGGAGNTEAFF.

This clone has a handful of counts. The V call is TRBV23-1, the J call TRBJ2-5; 7 bases fit TRBD1. TRBV23-1 is marked as an open reading frame, function uncertain. J was trimmed by 0 bases and V by 3 bases; bases with no gene match: 4. This CDR3 has 15 amino acids. The CDR3 nucleotides read TGCGCCAGCAGTCACCCGACAGGGCACCAAGAGACCCAGTACTTC. This gives the protein CASSHPTGHQETQYF.

This clone was seen only a few times. The CDR3 loop reads CASSETGQLGNEKLFF. The CDR3 DNA reads TGTGCCAGTAGTGAGACCGGACAGCTAGGGAATGAAAAACTGTTTTTT. J is TRBJ1-4 and V is TRBV19; maybe TRBD1 (6 bases). Trimming cost V 5 bases and J 5 bases, with 18 bases left between them. The germline CDR1 and CDR2 sequences are LNHDA and SQIVND (reference sequence). There are 16 residues in the CDR3.

The V call is TRBV6-5, the J call TRBJ1-2, with D hard to call. Between the trimmed V and J ends, which lost 0 bases and 8 bases, there was a span of 13 bases. The CDR3 is 14 residues long. Germline V gene sequence: CDR1 MNHEY, CDR2 SVGAGI. This CDR3 reads CASSYSTRSRGYTF. CDR3 sequence (DNA): TGTGCCAGCAGTTACTCGACCAGGTCCAGAGGCTACACCTTC.